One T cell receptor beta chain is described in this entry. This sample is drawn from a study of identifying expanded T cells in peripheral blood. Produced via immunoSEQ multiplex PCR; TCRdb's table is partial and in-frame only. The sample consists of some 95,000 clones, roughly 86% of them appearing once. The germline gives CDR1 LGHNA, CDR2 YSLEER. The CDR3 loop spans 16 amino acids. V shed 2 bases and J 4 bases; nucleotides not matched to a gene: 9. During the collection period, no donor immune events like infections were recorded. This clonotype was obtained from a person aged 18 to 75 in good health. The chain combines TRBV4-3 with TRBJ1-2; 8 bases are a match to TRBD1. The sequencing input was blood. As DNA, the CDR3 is TGCGCCAGCAGCCAACTCCAGGGGGCGCTAGGCTATGGCTACACCTTC. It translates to CASSQLQGALGYGYTF.